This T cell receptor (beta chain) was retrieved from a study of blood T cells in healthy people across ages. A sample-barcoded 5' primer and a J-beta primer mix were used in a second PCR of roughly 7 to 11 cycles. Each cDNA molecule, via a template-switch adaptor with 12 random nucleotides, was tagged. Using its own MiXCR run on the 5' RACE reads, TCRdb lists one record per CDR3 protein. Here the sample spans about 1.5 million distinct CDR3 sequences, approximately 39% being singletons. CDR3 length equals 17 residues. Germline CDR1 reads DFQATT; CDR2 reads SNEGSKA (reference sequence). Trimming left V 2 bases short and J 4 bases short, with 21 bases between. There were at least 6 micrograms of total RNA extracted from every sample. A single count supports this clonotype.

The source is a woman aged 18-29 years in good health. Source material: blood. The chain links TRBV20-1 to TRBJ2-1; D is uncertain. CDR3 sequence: CSARPDRRYATYNEQFF. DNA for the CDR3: TGCAGTGCTAGACCCGACCGAAGGTATGCAACTTACAATGAGCAGTTCTTC.